Presented here are 3 T cell receptor beta chains from one specimen sequenced in a study of blood T cell repertoires in COVID-19. Data came from immunoSEQ multiplex PCR; TCRdb stores just in-frame clones and leaves some out. The table records about 230,000 clones, around 84% of them present only once. The sample taken for sequencing was peripheral blood. The receptor source for this set is a man aged 35 to 55 who had recovered from COVID-19.

This clone has at least ten counts. The CDR3 coding sequence is TGTGCCAGCCGATCCCAGGGTGGGAAAGCTTTCTTT. Protein sequence: CASRSQGGKAFF. V is TRBV6-5 and J is TRBJ1-1, with D perhaps matching TRBD1 (5 bases). Trimming left V 8 bases short and J 9 bases short, with 16 bases between. Per germline, CDR1 MNHEY and CDR2 SVGAGI. The CDR3 runs to 12 residues.

The chain recombines TRBV10-1 with TRBJ1-5, with D uncertain. V shed 9 bases and J shed 1 base, with 7 bases lying between them. There are 12 residues in the CDR3. CDR1 and CDR2 (germline): WNHNN, SYGVQD (reference sequence). CDR3 protein: CASVKSNQPQHF. CDR3 coding DNA: TGCGCCAGTGTAAAAAGCAATCAGCCCCAGCATTTT.

This chain joins TRBV12-5 and TRBJ1-4; 9 positions agree with TRBD1. Germline CDR1 reads LGHNT; CDR2 reads FRNRAP. The CDR3 is 20 amino acids. After removal of 2 bases from V and 8 bases from J, the junction contained 21 bases not matched to a gene. CDR3 in amino acids: CASGLTPTGQGSKLPEKLFF. CDR3 sequence (DNA): TGTGCTAGTGGTTTGACGCCGACGGGACAGGGTAGCAAGCTTCCCGAAAAACTGTTTTTT.